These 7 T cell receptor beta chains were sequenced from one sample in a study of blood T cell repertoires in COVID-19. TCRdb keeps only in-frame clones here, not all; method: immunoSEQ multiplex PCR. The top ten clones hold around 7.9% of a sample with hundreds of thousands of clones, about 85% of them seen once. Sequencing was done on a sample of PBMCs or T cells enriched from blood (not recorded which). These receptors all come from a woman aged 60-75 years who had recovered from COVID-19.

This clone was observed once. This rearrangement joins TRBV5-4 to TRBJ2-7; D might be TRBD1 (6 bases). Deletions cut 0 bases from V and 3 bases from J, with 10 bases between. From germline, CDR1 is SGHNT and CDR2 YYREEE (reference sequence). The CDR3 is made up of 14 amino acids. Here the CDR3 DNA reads TGTGCCAGCAGCTTGGCAGGGGCTCGCTACGAGCAGTACTTC. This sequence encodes CASSLAGARYEQYF. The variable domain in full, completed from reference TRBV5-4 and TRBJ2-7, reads ETGVTQSPTHLIKTRGQQVTLRCSSQSGHNTVSWYQQALGQGPQFIFQYYREEENGRGNFPPRFSGLQFPNYSSELNVNALELDDSALYLCASSLAGARYEQYFGPGTRLTVT.

The CDR3 nucleotides read TGTGCCAGCACGGCGGGGCCAAGCTCTGGAAACACCATATATTTT. Translation gives CASTAGPSSGNTIYF. This sequence joins TRBV7-8 and TRBJ1-3, with D possibly TRBD1 on 5 matching bases. The CDR3 is 15 residues long. In germline, CDR1 is SGHVS, CDR2 FQNEAQ. V lost 7 bases, J lost 0 bases, and 13 bases lay in between.

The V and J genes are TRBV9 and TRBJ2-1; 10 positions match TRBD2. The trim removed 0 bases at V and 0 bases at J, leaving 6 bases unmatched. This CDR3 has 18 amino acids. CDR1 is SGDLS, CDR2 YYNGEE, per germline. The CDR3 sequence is CASSVGSAGGSSYNEQFF. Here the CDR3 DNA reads TGTGCCAGCAGCGTAGGCTCAGCGGGGGGGAGCTCCTACAATGAGCAGTTCTTC.

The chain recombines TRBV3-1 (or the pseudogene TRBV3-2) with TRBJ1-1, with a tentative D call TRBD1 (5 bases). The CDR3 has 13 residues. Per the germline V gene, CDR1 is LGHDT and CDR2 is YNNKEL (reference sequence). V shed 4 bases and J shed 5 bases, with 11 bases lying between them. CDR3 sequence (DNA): TGTGCCAGCAGCCTCCAGGGCAGGACTGAAGCTTTCTTT. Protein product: CASSLQGRTEAFF.

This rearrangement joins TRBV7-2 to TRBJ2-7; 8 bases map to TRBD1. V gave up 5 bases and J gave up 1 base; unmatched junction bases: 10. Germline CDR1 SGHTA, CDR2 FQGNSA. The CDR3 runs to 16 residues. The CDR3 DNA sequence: TGTGCCAGCAGCCCAAAGGCGGGGACAGGATCCTACGAGCAGTACTTC. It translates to CASSPKAGTGSYEQYF.

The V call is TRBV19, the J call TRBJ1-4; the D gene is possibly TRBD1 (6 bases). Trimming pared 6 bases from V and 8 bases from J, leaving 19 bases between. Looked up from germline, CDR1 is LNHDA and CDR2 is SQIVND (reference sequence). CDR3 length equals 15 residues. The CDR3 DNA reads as TGTGCCAGTAGCCCCGGGGGGGGCGAGGGGGAAAAACTGTTTTTT. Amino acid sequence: CASSPGGGEGEKLFF.

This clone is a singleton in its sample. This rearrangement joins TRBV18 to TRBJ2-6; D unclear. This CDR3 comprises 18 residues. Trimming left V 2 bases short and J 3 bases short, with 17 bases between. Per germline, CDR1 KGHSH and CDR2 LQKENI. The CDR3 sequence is CASSPFIHETGGANVLTF. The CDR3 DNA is TGTGCCAGCTCACCATTTATTCATGAGACGGGTGGGGCCAACGTCCTGACTTTC.